The 8 T cell receptor beta chains below come from one sample, sequenced in a study of blood T cell repertoires in COVID-19. Measured with immunoSEQ multiplex PCR; TCRdb has only the in-frame clones, and not every one. Of more than 80,000 clones in the sample, about 83% are singletons; the top ten hold 8%. The sequencing input was peripheral blood. The source is a man in his forties or fifties with active COVID-19.

This clone was observed a single time. CDR3 residues: CASSLKREGHTDTQYF. CDR3 DNA sequence: TGTGCCAGCAGCCTCAAGCGGGAGGGCCACACAGATACGCAGTATTTT. This chain joins TRBV11-1 and TRBJ2-3, with 10 bases that match TRBD2. V shed 5 bases, J shed 2 bases, and the junction held 7 bases outside the gene matches. In germline, CDR1 is SGHAT, CDR2 FQDESV (reference sequence). The CDR3 length is 16 residues.

This rearrangement joins TRBV19 to TRBJ1-1, with TRBD1 as a possible D gene (6 bases). V lost 5 bases and J 3 bases, leaving 10 bases between the germline ends. Germline V gene sequence: CDR1 LNHDA, CDR2 SQIVND (reference sequence). This CDR3 contains 13 residues. The CDR3 nucleotides read TGTGCCAGTAGTCCTCAGGGGTACACTGAAGCTTTCTTT. Translating gives CASSPQGYTEAFF. Using reference TRBV19 and TRBJ1-1 for the parts outside the CDR3, the full variable domain is DGGITQSPKYLFRKEGQNVTLSCEQNLNHDAMYWYRQDPGQGLRLIYYSQIVNDFQKGDIAEGYSVSREKKESFPLTVTSAQKNPTAFYLCASSPQGYTEAFFGQGTRLTVV.

This chain links TRBV6-1 with TRBJ2-1; the match to TRBD2 covers 12 bases. V dropped 0 bases and J dropped 5; count of bases not matched to a gene: 5. The CDR3 contains 17 residues. CDR1 is MNHNS and CDR2 is SASEGT in the germline V gene. CDR3 region: CASSEAITSGGNNEQFF. CDR3 DNA sequence: TGTGCCAGCAGTGAAGCGATTACTAGCGGGGGGAACAATGAGCAGTTCTTC.

This clone was picked up a small number of times. The chain recombines TRBV5-4 with TRBJ1-2, with TRBD1 identical over 8 bases. CDR1 and CDR2 (germline): SGHNT, YYREEE (reference sequence). V was clipped by 3 bases and J by 2 bases; unmatched bases: 3. The CDR3 length is 14 residues. The CDR3 DNA reads TGTGCCAGCAGCTCGGGACAGGCGAACTATGGCTACACCTTC. Residues: CASSSGQANYGYTF.

The chain couples TRBV6-5 to TRBJ1-6; 7 positions agree with TRBD1. With 0 bases clipped from V and 10 bases from J, the junction kept 6 bases outside the gene matches. Germline assignment: CDR1 MNHEY and CDR2 SVGAGI. CDR3 length: 15 amino acids. The CDR3 nucleotides are TGTGCCAGCAGTTACTCCCGACAGGGCAAATCACCCCTCCACTTT. The encoded protein is CASSYSRQGKSPLHF.

J is TRBJ2-5 and V is TRBV28; 12 bases align to TRBD1. The CDR3 spans 16 residues. Trimming took 5 bases from V and 5 from J; bases not matched to a gene: 9. The germline V gene encodes CDR1 MDHEN and CDR2 SYDVKM. CDR3 nucleotide sequence: TGTGCCAGCAGTGTCTCCGGGACAGGGGGCGAGGAGACCCAGTACTTC. This sequence encodes CASSVSGTGGEETQYF.

This clone was observed a single time. This chain uses TRBV24-1 with TRBJ2-3, with 7 bases that match TRBD1. Per the germline V gene, CDR1 is KGHDR and CDR2 is SFDVKD. The CDR3 length is 19 residues. Germline trimming cut 4 bases from V and 0 bases from J; bases unmatched to any gene: 15. CDR3 amino acids: CATSDPDRETLTSTDTQYF. CDR3 in DNA: TGTGCCACCAGTGACCCCGACAGGGAGACTCTTACTAGCACAGATACGCAGTATTTT.

The chain couples TRBV27 to TRBJ1-4; D is unclear. Germline V lookup: CDR1 MNHEY, CDR2 SMNVEV (reference sequence). The CDR3 runs 17 residues. Trimming shortened V by 6 bases and J by 8 bases, and 25 bases separated the two germline ends. The CDR3 DNA is TGTGCCAGCAGGAGAACTACTCCGGGTCGCGGCGGCGAAAAACTGTTTTTT. This sequence encodes CASRRTTPGRGGEKLFF.